The 7 T cell receptor beta chains presented below share a single source sample, sequenced in a study of blood T cell repertoires in COVID-19. Using immunoSEQ multiplex PCR, the repertoire was profiled, and TCRdb retains in-frame clones only, with some absent. Of about 160,000 clones listed, about 91% were seen once; the top ten hold roughly 4%. Sequencing was performed on peripheral blood. The receptor set was obtained from a woman in her fifties or sixties who had recovered from COVID-19.

The chain combines TRBV7-9 with TRBJ2-1, with D unclear. V lost 3 bases and J lost 1, with 4 bases in between. CDR3 length: 13 amino acids. The germline gives CDR1 SEHNR, CDR2 FQNEAQ (reference sequence). As DNA, the CDR3 is TGTGCCAGCAGCTTCAGTTCCTACAATGAGCAGTTCTTC. This encodes CASSFSSYNEQFF.

The CDR3 region is CASSLERTDTQYF. Here the CDR3 DNA reads TGTGCCAGCAGTTTAGAGAGGACAGATACGCAGTATTTT. The chain employs TRBV12-3 or TRBV12-4 and TRBJ2-3; D not resolved. V lost 1 base and J 3 bases, leaving 5 bases between the germline ends. The CDR3 is 13 residues long.

The J gene is TRBJ2-7, the V gene TRBV5-1, with a weak D call TRBD2 (6 bases). V shed 2 bases and J shed 3 bases, with 18 bases lying between them. CDR1 is SGHRS, CDR2 YFSETQ, per germline. The CDR3 has 16 amino acids. The CDR3 loop is CASSFHQYDGGYEQYF. CDR3 DNA sequence: TGCGCCAGCAGCTTCCACCAATACGACGGGGGCTACGAGCAGTACTTC.

The chain couples TRBV5-1 to TRBJ2-2; maybe TRBD2 (5 bases). The CDR3 covers 14 residues. Germline V gene sequence: CDR1 SGHRS, CDR2 YFSETQ. The V and J ends lost 0 bases and 6 bases respectively, with 9 bases between them. CDR3 sequence (DNA): TGCGCCAGCAGCTTGGTAAGGACTCCCGGGGAGCTGTTTTTT. Residues: CASSLVRTPGELFF.

This CDR3 reads CASALETSGPGEQYF. The CDR3 DNA is TGTGCCAGCGCTCTTGAAACTAGCGGTCCGGGGGAGCAGTACTTC. The chain has TRBV2 and TRBJ2-7; 8 bases agree with TRBD2. J gave up 7 bases and V 8 bases, and 16 bases lay outside the gene matches. Germline assignment: CDR1 SNHLY and CDR2 FYNNEI. This CDR3 is built from 15 residues.

As for this clone: The junction differs from germline at one of its ends, possibly a read error. The J gene is TRBJ2-3, the V gene TRBV2; the match to TRBD2 covers 8 bases. This CDR3 has 15 amino acids. Germline CDR1 reads SNHLY; CDR2 reads FYNNEI. The CDR3 DNA follows: TGTGCCAGCAGTGAAGCTCGGACTAGCAGAGATACGCAGTATTTT. This translates into CASSEARTSRDTQYF.

On this clone: Other DNA sequences in this specimen translate into the identical CDR3. The V and J genes are TRBV5-1 and TRBJ1-5; 7 bases align to TRBD1. Trimming took 4 bases from V and 5 from J; bases not matched to a gene: 3. The CDR3 runs 13 residues. The germline V gene encodes CDR1 SGHRS and CDR2 YFSETQ. Written as DNA, the CDR3 is TGCGCCAGCAGCCCTACAGGGGATCAGCCCCAGCATTTT. Translation gives CASSPTGDQPQHF. Variable domain in full (rest from reference TRBV5-1 and TRBJ1-5): KAGVTQTPRYLIKTRGQQVTLSCSPISGHRSVSWYQQTPGQGLQFLFEYFSETQRNKGNFPGRFSGRQFSNSRSEMNVSTLELGDSALYLCASSPTGDQPQHFGDGTRLSIL.